One and the same sample provided the 23 T cell receptor beta chains below, sequenced in a study of blood T cell repertoires in COVID-19. Libraries were prepared by immunoSEQ multiplex PCR; TCRdb keeps only in-frame clonotypes and omits some of them. The profile shows roughly 260,000 clones, roughly four fifths of them singletons. Sequenced sample: peripheral blood. The source of these receptors is a woman in her seventies with acute or convalescent COVID-19.

This chain links TRBV19 with TRBJ1-6; D unresolved. Between the trimmed V and J ends, which lost 3 bases and 6 bases, there was a span of 6 bases. The germline CDR1 and CDR2 sequences are LNHDA and SQIVND (reference sequence). CDR3 size: 13 residues. CDR3 in amino acids: CASSILTNSPLHF. CDR3 in DNA: TGTGCCAGTAGTATTCTAACTAATTCACCCCTCCACTTT.

The rearrangement joins TRBV18 to TRBJ1-2, with D possibly being TRBD1 (6 bases). The germline V gene has CDR1 KGHSH and CDR2 LQKENI. The CDR3 spans 13 residues. The V and J ends lost 3 bases and 6 bases respectively, with 11 bases between them. Written as DNA, the CDR3 is TGTGCCAGCTCACCGCGGGGGGCTGATGGCTACACCTTC. This codes for CASSPRGADGYTF.

The chain carries TRBV28 and TRBJ1-2, with 8 bases aligning to TRBD1. Germline CDR1 MDHEN, CDR2 SYDVKM. The CDR3 contains 13 residues. V was clipped by 5 bases and J by 7 bases; unmatched bases: 6. The CDR3 protein is CASSMQGASGYTF. DNA for the CDR3: TGTGCCAGCAGTATGCAGGGGGCAAGTGGCTACACCTTC.

The rearrangement links TRBV6-5 to TRBJ2-6, with a tentative D call TRBD2 (5 bases). The germline V and J ends were trimmed by 6 bases and 2 bases, with 14 bases remaining between them. The CDR3 totals 16 residues. The germline V gene has CDR1 MNHEY and CDR2 SVGAGI. The chain's CDR3 is CASRYLGSAGANVLTF. The CDR3 region has the DNA TGTGCCAGCAGGTACCTGGGGAGCGCTGGGGCCAACGTCCTGACTTTC.

This clone was found a few times. The V call is TRBV3-1 (or the pseudogene TRBV3-2), the J call TRBJ1-1, with a tentative D call TRBD1 (6 bases). Germline lookup yields CDR1 LGHDT and CDR2 YNNKEL (reference sequence). This CDR3 is built from 15 residues. V was pared by 0 bases and J by 4 bases, with 12 bases between. The CDR3 sequence is CASSQEGAGVTEAFF. The CDR3 DNA reads TGTGCCAGCAGCCAAGAAGGGGCAGGGGTCACTGAAGCTTTCTTT.

The V and J genes are TRBV4-2 and TRBJ1-2; 7 bases match TRBD1. The CDR3 spans 17 residues. The germline V gene has CDR1 LGHNA and CDR2 YNFKEQ. V lost 1 base, J lost 7 bases, and 15 bases stayed unmatched. The CDR3 is CASSQVNYFGDRGGYTF. CDR3 sequence (DNA): TGTGCCAGCAGCCAAGTTAACTATTTTGGGGACAGAGGTGGCTACACCTTC.

The rearrangement joins TRBV21-1 to TRBJ1-5; the table's D call, TRBD1, was not checked against the DNA. TRBV21-1 is marked as a pseudogene. The CDR3 runs 16 residues. This CDR3 is CASSKGWGPSNQPQHF. DNA for the CDR3: TGTGCCAGCAGCAAAGGGTGGGGGCCGAGCAATCAGCCCCAGCATTTT.

J is TRBJ2-7 and V is TRBV11-2; 11 bases agree with TRBD1. Germline V gives CDR1 SGHAT, CDR2 FQNNGV. V was pared by 0 bases and J by 4 bases, with 2 bases of the junction left unmatched. This CDR3 is built from 15 residues. The CDR3 DNA reads as TGTGCCAGCAGCTTAGACCGGGACAGGGGGTACGAGCAGTACTTC. Encoded protein: CASSLDRDRGYEQYF.

The V and J genes are TRBV7-2 and TRBJ1-3, with D uncertain. Per germline, CDR1 SGHTA and CDR2 FQGNSA. CDR3 length: 15 residues. Trimming left V 5 bases short and J 0 bases short, with 11 bases between. CDR3 nucleotide sequence: TGTGCCAGCAGCGTTCTAGTGAGCTCTGGAAACACCATATATTTT. Translated, it gives CASSVLVSSGNTIYF.

This chain links TRBV19 with TRBJ1-1; D not resolved. Between the trimmed V and J ends, which lost 5 bases and 3 bases, there was a span of 16 bases. The germline V gene encodes CDR1 LNHDA and CDR2 SQIVND (reference sequence). This CDR3 comprises 15 residues. The DNA of the CDR3 is TGTGCCAGTAGTTTGGGCTGGGCTGCAGACACTGAAGCTTTCTTT. This sequence encodes CASSLGWAADTEAFF.

The CDR3 sequence: CASSQETGQPNSPLHF. CDR3 bases: TGCGCCAGCAGCCAAGAAACGGGACAGCCTAATTCACCCCTCCACTTT. The chain employs TRBV4-3 and TRBJ1-6; 7 bases agree with TRBD1. The CDR3 is made up of 16 amino acids. CDR1 and CDR2 (germline): LGHNA, YSLEER. V was clipped by 0 bases and J by 6 bases; unmatched bases: 5.

The V gene is TRBV27, the J gene TRBJ1-1, with D perhaps matching TRBD1 (5 bases). Germline-derived CDR1 and CDR2 are MNHEY and SMNVEV (reference sequence). Trimming cost V 2 bases and J 11 bases, with 33 bases left between them. The CDR3 totals 19 residues. CDR3 sequence: CASSLRGPRGSEYGGRAFF. Written as DNA, the CDR3 is TGTGCCAGCAGTTTACGGGGCCCCCGGGGGAGTGAGTATGGGGGTAGGGCTTTCTTT.

V gene TRBV5-5 combines with J gene TRBJ1-1, with D unclear. The V end lost 0 bases, the J end lost 8 bases, and 8 bases lay between the germline ends. CDR1 is SGHKS, CDR2 YYEKEE, per germline (reference sequence). CDR3 length equals 12 residues. The CDR3 DNA reads TGTGCCAGCAGCTTGGGAGGGATGGAAGCTTTCTTT. Translating it yields CASSLGGMEAFF.

The chain uses TRBV7-9 and TRBJ1-2; 7 bases line up with TRBD1. Germline CDR1 SEHNR, CDR2 FQNEAQ (reference sequence). V was pared by 0 bases and J by 5 bases, with 3 bases of the junction left unmatched. CDR3 length equals 14 residues. DNA of the CDR3: TGTGCCAGCAGCTTAGCGGGGACAGAGTATGGCTACACCTTC. Its protein product is CASSLAGTEYGYTF.

V is TRBV12-3 or TRBV12-4 and J is TRBJ1-4; D not resolved. Trimming stripped 3 bases from V and 3 bases from J, with 5 bases between. CDR3 length: 13 residues. CDR3 in amino acids: CASSLGSNEKLFF. The DNA of the CDR3 is TGTGCCAGCAGTTTGGGCTCTAATGAAAAACTGTTTTTT.

The V gene is TRBV11-2, the J gene TRBJ2-7; 7 positions match TRBD1. This CDR3 contains 16 residues. Germline assignment: CDR1 SGHAT and CDR2 FQNNGV. Losses at the gene ends were 1 base for V and 0 bases for J; bases not matched to a gene: 6. CDR3 sequence reads: CASSLVLDRSSYEQYF. Written as DNA, the CDR3 is TGTGCCAGCAGCTTAGTATTGGACAGGAGCTCCTACGAGCAGTACTTC.

The rearrangement joins TRBV3-1 (or the pseudogene TRBV3-2) to TRBJ1-6; 7 nucleotides match TRBD1. Germline CDR1 and CDR2: LGHDT and YNNKEL (reference sequence). After removal of 3 bases from V and 8 bases from J, the junction contained 19 bases not matched to a gene. The CDR3 spans 19 residues. CDR3: CASSHRTGLVPDLHSPLHF. The CDR3 nucleotides are TGTGCCAGCAGCCATCGGACAGGTCTGGTTCCGGACTTGCATTCACCCCTCCACTTT.

This chain's CDR3 is CATSDWTGKGETQYF. CDR3 coding DNA: TGTGCCACCAGTGATTGGACAGGGAAAGGGGAGACCCAGTACTTC. The chain joins TRBV24-1 to TRBJ2-5; 8 nucleotides line up with TRBD1. Trimming took 2 bases from V and 5 from J; bases not matched to a gene: 6. This CDR3 has 15 amino acids. From germline, CDR1 is KGHDR and CDR2 SFDVKD.

CDR3 residues: CASSWDSISGNTIYF. In DNA, the CDR3 is TGTGCCAGCAGCTGGGACAGTATCTCTGGAAACACCATATATTTT. The J gene is TRBJ1-3, the V gene TRBV7-9, with 7 bases that match TRBD1. CDR1 SEHNR and CDR2 FQNEAQ come from the germline V gene (reference sequence). This CDR3 has 15 amino acids. With V trimmed by 4 bases and J by 0 bases, 3 bases remained unmatched. The whole variable domain, remainder taken from reference TRBV7-9 and TRBJ1-3, is DTGVSQNPRHKITKRGQNVTFRCDPISEHNRLYWYRQTLGQGPEFLTYFQNEAQLEKSRLLSDRFSAERPKGSFSTLEIQRTEQGDSAMYLCASSWDSISGNTIYFGEGSWLTVV.

The chain is built from TRBV4-1 and TRBJ2-1; 8 nucleotides align to TRBD1. There are 14 residues in the CDR3. Germline CDR1 reads MGHRA; CDR2 reads YSYEKL. J was trimmed by 5 bases and V by 2 bases; bases with no gene match: 2. CDR3 DNA sequence: TGCGCCAGCAGCCAAATGGACAGGGACAATGAGCAGTTCTTC. Protein: CASSQMDRDNEQFF.

The rearrangement links TRBV5-1 to TRBJ1-2; 7 bases are shared with TRBD1. With V trimmed by 0 bases and J by 14 bases, 7 bases remained unmatched. Germline assignment: CDR1 SGHRS and CDR2 YFSETQ. The CDR3 loop spans 12 amino acids. CDR3 in amino acids: CASSLETGPVTF. In nucleotides, the CDR3 is TGCGCCAGCAGCTTGGAGACAGGGCCCGTAACCTTC.

The chain couples TRBV4-3 to TRBJ1-1, with a tentative D call TRBD1 (5 bases). Looked up from germline, CDR1 is LGHNA and CDR2 is YSLEER. Trimming took off 0 bases at V and 4 bases at J, with 9 bases between the two ends. There are 14 residues in the CDR3. The CDR3, as DNA: TGCGCCAGCAGCCAAGAACAGGCGAGCACTGAAGCTTTCTTT. It yields the protein CASSQEQASTEAFF.

This clone was detected only once. The chain uses TRBV29-1 and TRBJ1-1, with D hard to call. CDR1 and CDR2 from the germline V gene are SQVTM and ANQGSEA. The CDR3 is 12 residues long. Trimming took off 8 bases at V and 4 bases at J, with 14 bases between the two ends. CDR3 sequence reads: CSSAGKPTEAFF. As DNA, the CDR3 is TGCAGCTCCGCAGGTAAACCCACTGAAGCTTTCTTT.